The 7 T cell receptor beta chains below were found in one sample sequenced in a study of vaccination effects on CD4 cells after COVID-19. Their antigen targets remain unknown. Sequenced by immunoSEQ multiplex PCR; TCRdb stores in-frame clones only, minus some. The table shows approximately 15,000 clones, with over 70% occurring only once. ViraFEST assay sequencing came after antigen-specific CD4+ T cells were expanded with viral peptide pools. Cells that had been cultured for 10 days were the source of isolated CD4+ T cells. The person's infection with SARS-CoV-2, confirmed by PCR, took place between March and December 2020. Vaccination of participants consisted of two doses of either the BNT162b2 or mRNA-1273 vaccine. Sequences were derived from CD4+ T cells from PBMCs cultured with HCoV-NL63 spike peptides, sampled after COVID-19 vaccination. The receptors here all came from a human donor who had a prior SARS-CoV-2 infection.

The V gene is TRBV4-2, the J gene TRBJ2-7; the match to TRBD2 covers 9 bases. The germline V gene has CDR1 LGHNA and CDR2 YNFKEQ. J was trimmed by 2 bases and V by 4 bases; bases with no gene match: 6. The CDR3 is made up of 15 amino acids. CDR3 residues: CASSLRLAAPYEQYF. The CDR3 nucleotides read TGTGCCAGCAGCCTTCGACTAGCGGCCCCCTACGAGCAGTACTTC.

The genes are TRBV5-8 and TRBJ1-5; TRBD1 matches 8 bases. Germline assignment: CDR1 SGHTS and CDR2 YDEGEE. The CDR3 totals 16 residues. V was pared by 2 bases and J by 2 bases, with 6 bases of the junction left unmatched. CDR3 residues: CASSFDRGERNQPQHF. The CDR3, as DNA: TGTGCCAGCAGCTTTGACAGGGGCGAACGCAATCAGCCCCAGCATTTT.

As for this clone: Other DNA variants within this sample encode the same CDR3. V and J are TRBV6-5 and TRBJ1-6; D is undetermined. The V end was cut by 4 bases, the J end by 2 bases, with 6 bases between. CDR1 and CDR2 from the germline V gene are MNHEY and SVGAGI. This CDR3 comprises 14 residues. The CDR3 loop reads CASSSGPYNSPLHF. The DNA of the CDR3 is TGTGCCAGCAGTTCTGGACCCTATAATTCACCCCTCCACTTT.

By frequency in the sample, this clone is medium-sized (0.01 to 0.1%). The chain joins TRBV20-1 to TRBJ2-7, with 8 bases aligning to TRBD1. Germline V gene lookup returns CDR1 DFQATT and CDR2 SNEGSKA (reference sequence). CDR3 size: 14 residues. Germline trimming cut 3 bases from V and 6 bases from J; bases unmatched to any gene: 10. CDR3 region: CSASLGTGGREQYF. CDR3 coding DNA: TGCAGTGCTAGTTTGGGAACAGGGGGGCGCGAGCAGTACTTC.

This sequence joins TRBV27 and TRBJ1-4, with 8 positions matching TRBD1. There are 13 residues in the CDR3. The J segment lost 10 bases and the V segment lost 6 bases, leaving 7 bases of the junction unmatched. Germline values: CDR1 MNHEY, CDR2 SMNVEV (reference sequence). CDR3 region: CASSGQGKGKLFF. CDR3 coding DNA: TGTGCCAGCAGCGGACAGGGAAAGGGAAAACTGTTTTTT.

J is TRBJ2-3 and V is TRBV5-6; D gene uncertain. CDR3 length: 12 residues. The germline V gene has CDR1 SGHDT and CDR2 YYEEEE. V was cut by 3 bases and J by 4 bases, with 6 bases left in between. The CDR3 bases are TGTGCCAGCAGCTATGGGGCAGATACGCAGTATTTT. Translation gives CASSYGADTQYF.

The chain uses TRBV5-3 and TRBJ1-4; 7 positions agree with TRBD1. TRBV5-3 is an open reading frame whose function is uncertain. The CDR3 covers 15 residues. The trim removed 4 bases at V and 7 bases at J, leaving 10 bases unmatched. The CDR3 DNA is TGTGCCAGAAGCAACCCAGGGGGAGGGGGTGAAAAACTGTTTTTT. It encodes CARSNPGGGGEKLFF.